This TCR beta chain was identified in a study of cytomegalovirus exposure and HLA in healthy donors. The study's findings and limits: A later analysis appeared to link common viral pathogens to several of the most significant clusters. In a later analysis, a missense DCLRE1C variant was linked to TCR beta V- and J-gene trimming. There were reportedly fewer N-insertions in an Asian-associated ancestry cluster than the roughly 670-donor mean, in a later analysis. In an earlier analysis, in some 500 donors, most V segments appeared productive either ~90% or ~30% of the time.

This CDR3 contains 17 residues. The J segment lost 3 bases and the V segment lost 0 bases, leaving 9 bases of the junction unmatched. From germline, CDR1 is SGHRS and CDR2 YFSETQ. Turning to this clone: The antigen remains unidentified.

The study ran its PCR with 60 Vbeta and 13 Jbeta primers. The table came from immunoSEQ multiplex PCR; TCRdb's copy has only in-frame clones and leaves some out. The table shows about 190,000 clones, with 60% to 85% occurring only once. The sequence was obtained from a woman between 18 and 29 years old in good health and CMV-seronegative. The sequenced material came from PBMCs. The chain is built from TRBV5-1 and TRBJ2-1; the match to TRBD2 covers 7 bases. The CDR3 region is CASSLGRGGRGYNEQFF. DNA for the CDR3: TGCGCCAGCAGCTTGGGAAGGGGCGGGAGAGGCTACAATGAGCAGTTCTTC.